The 27 T cell receptor beta chains given below trace back to one sample, sequenced in a study of cytomegalovirus exposure and HLA in healthy donors. 13 Jbeta primers and 60 Vbeta primers were used for the PCR. Clones were read by immunoSEQ multiplex PCR, and TCRdb kept only the in-frame ones, dropping some. The table shows about 80,000 clones, with around 77% occurring only once. The sample consisted of PBMCs. The source of these receptors is a woman in her thirties or forties in good health and CMV-seropositive.

CDR3 loop: CASSLGAGTQYF. The CDR3 bases are TGTGCCAGCAGCTTAGGAGCGGGGACGCAGTATTTT. The chain carries TRBV11-3 and TRBJ2-3, with TRBD2 matching 7 bases. With V trimmed by 1 base and J by 9 bases, 1 base remained unmatched. In germline, CDR1 is SGHNT, CDR2 YENEEA. This CDR3 is 12 amino acids long.

This rearrangement joins TRBV18 to TRBJ1-2, with 7 positions matching TRBD1. From germline, CDR1 is KGHSH and CDR2 LQKENI. The CDR3 contains 16 residues. The V segment lost 0 bases and the J segment 0 bases; nucleotides outside the gene matches: 4. The chain's CDR3 is CASSPPRTGPNYGYTF. CDR3 DNA: TGTGCCAGCTCACCACCGAGGACAGGCCCTAACTATGGCTACACCTTC.

The V and J genes are TRBV25-1 and TRBJ1-3; tentative D call: TRBD1 (5 bases). Germline V gives CDR1 MGHDK, CDR2 SYGVNS. The V and J ends lost 6 bases and 1 base respectively, with 10 bases between them. The CDR3 is 14 residues long. Here the CDR3 reads CASSHQGSGNTIYF. CDR3 DNA: TGTGCCAGCAGCCACCAGGGTTCTGGAAACACCATATATTTT. The entire variable domain, with the rest obtained from reference TRBV25-1 and TRBJ1-3, is as follows: EADIYQTPRYLVIGTGKKITLECSQTMGHDKMYWYQQDPGMELHLIHYSYGVNSTEKGDLSSESTVSRIRTEHFPLTLESARPSHTSQYLCASSHQGSGNTIYFGEGSWLTVV.

The chain links TRBV6-5 to TRBJ1-5; 9 bases are shared with TRBD1. Germline V gene data show CDR1 as MNHEY and CDR2 as SVGAGI. The trim removed 2 bases at V and 4 bases at J, leaving 0 bases unmatched. This CDR3 contains 14 residues. CDR3 loop: CASSYDRGNQPQHF. The DNA of the CDR3 is TGTGCCAGCAGTTACGACAGGGGGAATCAGCCCCAGCATTTT.

The chain joins TRBV5-1 to TRBJ2-1, with TRBD2 as a possible D gene (6 bases). The germline CDR1 and CDR2 sequences are SGHRS and YFSETQ. V lost 2 bases to trimming and J lost 5 bases, with 8 bases between them. The CDR3 length is 13 residues. CDR3 DNA sequence: TGCGCCAGCAGCTTATGGGGGGACAATGAGCAGTTCTTC. Amino acids: CASSLWGDNEQFF.

The chain has TRBV7-2 and TRBJ1-2; D is ambiguous. Germline CDR1 and CDR2: SGHTA and FQGNSA. The V gene lost 3 bases and the J gene lost 4 bases, with 3 bases spanning the gap. This CDR3 comprises 11 residues. The CDR3 loop reads CASSFSYGYTF. The CDR3 DNA follows: TGTGCCAGCAGCTTCAGCTATGGCTACACCTTC.

The chain uses TRBV7-8 and TRBJ1-4; D not certain. V was clipped by 1 base and J by 8 bases, with 11 bases between them. The CDR3 contains 14 residues. The germline V gene has CDR1 SGHVS and CDR2 FQNEAQ. The CDR3 here is CASSLGWRDEKLFF. CDR3 sequence (DNA): TGTGCCAGCAGCTTAGGATGGAGAGACGAAAAACTGTTTTTT.

This chain connects TRBV2 to TRBJ1-1, with D perhaps TRBD1 (5 bases). The V and J ends lost 7 bases and 2 bases respectively, with 14 bases between them. Germline V gives CDR1 SNHLY, CDR2 FYNNEI. The CDR3 is made up of 14 amino acids. This chain's CDR3 is CASNQRRGNTEAFF. CDR3 DNA sequence: TGTGCCAGCAACCAGCGGAGGGGCAACACTGAAGCTTTCTTT.

The chain uses TRBV2 and TRBJ1-3, with D maybe TRBD1 (6 bases). The CDR3 has 16 amino acids. The germline V gene encodes CDR1 SNHLY and CDR2 FYNNEI. Trimming took off 5 bases at V and 2 bases at J, with 16 bases between the two ends. CDR3 DNA: TGTGCCAGCAGTACAAAGGGGGGGGGAGCTGGAAACACCATATATTTT. This encodes CASSTKGGGAGNTIYF.

In the case of this clone: The germline gene is not matched at one end of the junction; a read error may be the cause. The chain joins TRBV4-1 to TRBJ2-7, with D tentatively TRBD1 (5 bases). Germline V CDR1 and CDR2: MGHRA, YSYEKL. CDR3 size: 13 residues. CDR3 in DNA: TGCGCCAGCGGCCAAGATCTTGACAGCTGGTCGTACTTC. This translates into CASGQDLDSWSYF.

The chain combines TRBV4-1 with TRBJ1-5, with D perhaps matching TRBD1 (5 bases). Germline-derived CDR1 and CDR2 are MGHRA and YSYEKL. V lost 0 bases and J 10 bases, leaving 16 bases between the germline ends. The CDR3 loop spans 15 amino acids. CDR3: CASSQEGRVLGPQHF. In DNA, the CDR3 is TGCGCCAGCAGCCAAGAAGGCAGGGTCCTAGGACCCCAGCATTTT.

The chain has TRBV6-5 and TRBJ1-5; tentative D call: TRBD1 (5 bases). Germline lookup yields CDR1 MNHEY and CDR2 SVGAGI. The germline V and J ends were trimmed by 7 bases and 2 bases, with 9 bases remaining between them. CDR3 length: 13 amino acids. The CDR3 is CASMGGGNQPQHF. The CDR3 DNA reads TGTGCCAGCATGGGGGGTGGCAATCAGCCCCAGCATTTT.

The chain joins TRBV2 to TRBJ2-7, with 9 bases matching TRBD2. V was pared by 3 bases and J by 4 bases, with 4 bases of the junction left unmatched. Germline V CDR1 and CDR2: SNHLY, FYNNEI. The CDR3 runs 14 residues. CDR3 loop: CASSDLAGIYEQYF. CDR3 nucleotide sequence: TGTGCCAGCAGTGATCTAGCGGGGATATACGAGCAGTACTTC.

The J gene is TRBJ2-3, the V gene TRBV21-1; the table assigns TRBD1, which was not confirmed against the DNA. TRBV21-1 is assigned pseudogene status. CDR3 length: 14 residues. DNA of the CDR3: TGTGCCAGCGGCAGGTGTGGCTTCTTGAATACGCAGTATTTT. This encodes CASGRCGFLNTQYF.

The chain links TRBV6-5 to TRBJ2-1, with D possibly matching TRBD2 (7 bases). V shed 7 bases and J shed 6 bases, with 19 bases lying between them. CDR3 length: 15 amino acids. The germline V gene encodes CDR1 MNHEY and CDR2 SVGAGI. CDR3 residues: CASNGRGGASNEQFF. DNA for the CDR3: TGTGCCAGCAACGGGAGAGGGGGGGCGTCCAATGAGCAGTTCTTC.

The V gene is TRBV7-3, the J gene TRBJ2-3, with 9 bases identical to TRBD2. Per the germline V gene, CDR1 is SGHTA and CDR2 is FQGTGA. The CDR3 runs to 15 residues. V lost 2 bases to trimming and J lost 2 bases; unmatched junction nucleotides: 2. CDR3 sequence reads: CASSLLAGTTDTQYF. CDR3 bases: TGTGCCAGCAGCTTACTAGCGGGGACCACAGATACGCAGTATTTT.

This clone was recorded many times. The rearrangement links TRBV7-9 to TRBJ2-7, with D tentatively TRBD2 (6 bases). The CDR3 contains 14 residues. Trimming took 1 base from V and 7 from J, leaving 14 bases between them. Germline CDR1 SEHNR, CDR2 FQNEAQ (reference sequence). CDR3 sequence reads: CASSLGRPRGEQYF. The CDR3 bases are TGTGCCAGCAGCTTAGGGAGACCCCGGGGGGAGCAGTACTTC.

The chain is built from TRBV6-5 and TRBJ2-3; D perhaps matches TRBD2 (6 bases). V lost 6 bases and J lost 1, with 11 bases in between. This CDR3 contains 14 residues. The V gene's germline CDR1 is MNHEY and CDR2 SVGAGI. In DNA form, the CDR3 reads TGTGCCAGCAGACCCGGGGGACGCACAGATACGCAGTATTTT. Amino acids: CASRPGGRTDTQYF.

The chain combines TRBV6-4 with TRBJ2-1; D not resolved. The CDR3 loop spans 13 amino acids. The V end was cut by 6 bases, the J end by 1 base, with 7 bases between. Germline CDR1 MRHNA, CDR2 SNTAGT. The CDR3, as DNA: TGTGCCAGCAGCCTCAGTTCCTACAATGAGCAGTTCTTC. As protein: CASSLSSYNEQFF.

This clone was found once. The CDR3 here is CASSPAGKDQPQHF. Written as DNA, the CDR3 is TGTGCCAGCTCACCAGCGGGGAAGGATCAGCCCCAGCATTTT. The rearrangement uses TRBV18 and TRBJ1-5, with D uncertain. The CDR3 contains 14 residues. V lost 2 bases and J lost 5, with 10 bases in between. Germline V lookup: CDR1 KGHSH, CDR2 LQKENI.

This clone was seen just once. The chain carries TRBV25-1 and TRBJ1-6; no clear D gene. The length of the CDR3 is 12 residues. V gave up 5 bases and J gave up 6 bases, with 5 bases separating them. The germline gives CDR1 MGHDK, CDR2 SYGVNS. The chain's CDR3 is CASSFLNSPLHF. CDR3 in DNA: TGTGCCAGCAGTTTTCTTAATTCACCCCTCCACTTT.

This clone came up once. The rearrangement joins TRBV15 to TRBJ1-2; 10 bases align to TRBD1. Per germline, CDR1 LNHNV and CDR2 YYDKDF (reference sequence). V trimming: 1 base; J trimming: 6 bases; junction bases outside the gene matches: 5. The CDR3 is 15 amino acids. The CDR3: CATSRAWGQGHGYTF. Written as DNA, the CDR3 is TGTGCCACCAGCAGAGCCTGGGGACAGGGGCATGGCTACACCTTC.

V gene TRBV5-4 combines with J gene TRBJ1-3, with D hard to call. The CDR3 is made up of 13 amino acids. V gave up 5 bases and J gave up 2 bases, with 8 bases separating them. Germline V gene sequence: CDR1 SGHNT, CDR2 YYREEE (reference sequence). The CDR3, as DNA: TGTGCCAGCAGTCGTAGCGCTGGAAACACCATATATTTT. It is translated as CASSRSAGNTIYF.

This clone has more than one count but fewer than ten. Different DNA sequences within this sample yield the same CDR3. The gene calls are TRBV4-1 and TRBJ1-5; the match to TRBD1 covers 8 bases. V shed 1 base, J shed 1 base, and the junction held 0 bases outside the gene matches. CDR3 length: 15 amino acids. Looked up from germline, CDR1 is MGHRA and CDR2 is YSYEKL. The CDR3 sequence: CASSQGQGSNQPQHF. The CDR3 bases are TGCGCCAGCAGCCAAGGACAGGGGAGCAATCAGCCCCAGCATTTT.

V usage is TRBV5-1 and J usage is TRBJ1-4; tentative D call: TRBD1 (5 bases). Trimming shortened V by 0 bases and J by 6 bases, and 15 bases separated the two germline ends. This CDR3 has 16 amino acids. In germline, CDR1 is SGHRS, CDR2 YFSETQ. The CDR3, as DNA: TGCGCCAGCAGCTTGGAAGGCAGGGAATCTCATGAAAAACTGTTTTTT. Protein: CASSLEGRESHEKLFF.

Comments on this clone: Sequence at one end of the junction differs from germline and may be a read error. The rearrangement uses TRBV5-1 and TRBJ2-7; TRBD1 matches at 8 bases. This CDR3 has 15 residues. Germline CDR1 SGHRS, CDR2 YFSETQ. CDR3 DNA sequence: TGCGTCAGCAGCTCGACAGGGGACCTCTCCTACGAGCAGTACTTC. Protein: CVSSSTGDLSYEQYF.

The CDR3 sequence is CASSYAEKYYGYTF. CDR3 bases: TGTGCCAGCAGTTACGCGGAGAAATACTATGGCTACACCTTC. This chain connects TRBV6-5 to TRBJ1-2; no firm D call. With 2 bases removed from V and 3 bases from J, the gap between germline ends came to 10 bases. The length of the CDR3 is 14 residues. The V gene's germline CDR1 is MNHEY and CDR2 SVGAGI.